The clone carrying this T cell receptor (beta chain) turned up a few times. The germline CDR1 and CDR2 sequences are KGHSH and LQKENI. Trimming removed 6 bases at V and 4 bases at J, with 9 bases between. The CDR3 contains 12 residues. It was negative isolation that provided the CD8+ and CD4+ T cells, whereas TEMRA cells were enriched by FACS. This sample is part of a study of CD8 T cells in Susac syndrome. A quantity of about 0.45 to 1 ug RNA underwent reverse transcription using random hexamers. Across 54 Vbeta and 13 Jbeta, TCR beta CDR3 was amplified with immunoSEQ multiplex PCR. One entry per CDR3 protein results from TCRdb running MiXCR on the immunoSEQ multiplex PCR reads. This table holds 45,000 to 55,000 distinct CDR3 sequences, roughly 93% found once.

The chain combines TRBV18 with TRBJ1-1; tentative D call: TRBD1 (5 bases). This clonotype was sampled from a human donor in good health. Sequencing input: CD8+ T cells from PBMCs. CDR3 protein: CASSPGVTEAFF. The CDR3 DNA reads TGTGCCAGCTCTCCGGGGGTCACTGAAGCTTTCTTT.